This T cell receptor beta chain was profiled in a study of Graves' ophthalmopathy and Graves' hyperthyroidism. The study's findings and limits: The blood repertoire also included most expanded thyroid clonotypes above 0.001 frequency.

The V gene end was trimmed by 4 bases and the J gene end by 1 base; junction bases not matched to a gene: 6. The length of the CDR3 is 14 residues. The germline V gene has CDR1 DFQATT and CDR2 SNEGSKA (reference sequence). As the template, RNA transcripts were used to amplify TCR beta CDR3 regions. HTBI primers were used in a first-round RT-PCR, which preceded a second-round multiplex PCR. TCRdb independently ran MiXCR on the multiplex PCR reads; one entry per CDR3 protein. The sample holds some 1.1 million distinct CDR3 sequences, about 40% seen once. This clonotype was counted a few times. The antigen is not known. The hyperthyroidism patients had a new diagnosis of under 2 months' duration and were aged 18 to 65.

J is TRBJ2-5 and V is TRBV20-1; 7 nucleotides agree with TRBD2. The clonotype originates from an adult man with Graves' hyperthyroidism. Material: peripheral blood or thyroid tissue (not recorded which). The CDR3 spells CSATSGVGQETQYF. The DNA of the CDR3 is TGCAGTGCTACCAGCGGGGTGGGCCAAGAGACCCAGTACTTC.